Sequencing of this T cell receptor beta chain was carried out in a study of cytomegalovirus exposure and HLA in healthy donors. Study details: There were under 130 million unique TCR beta sequences, drawn from approximately 190 million T cells, in an earlier analysis.

The CDR3 length is 13 residues. V was clipped by 4 bases and J by 6 bases; unmatched bases: 4. CDR1 is SGHRS and CDR2 is YFSETQ in the germline V gene. Concerning this clone: Its antigen remains unknown.

Study conclusions and caveats: In most subjects, TCR beta sequences reportedly gave accurate predictions of HLA-A and HLA-B alleles. Rarity marked most TCR sequences, yet some public TCRs occurred in many donors. An apparent linkage of common viral pathogens to several of the most significant clusters emerged in a later analysis.

The PCR ran on 60 Vbeta and 13 Jbeta primers. The table came from immunoSEQ multiplex PCR; TCRdb's copy has only in-frame clones and leaves some out. The sample lists 90,000 to 95,000 clones, over 75% occurring once. This TCR was recovered from a man aged 18-30 years in good health and CMV-seronegative. The sequenced sample was PBMCs. V gene TRBV5-1 combines with J gene TRBJ2-5; 9 bases match TRBD1. CDR3 nucleotides: TGCGCCAGCAGCCGGGACAGGGTCAAGACCCAGTACTTC. Residues: CASSRDRVKTQYF. Supplemented by reference TRBV5-1 and TRBJ2-5, the full variable domain reads KAGVTQTPRYLIKTRGQQVTLSCSPISGHRSVSWYQQTPGQGLQFLFEYFSETQRNKGNFPGRFSGRQFSNSRSEMNVSTLELGDSALYLCASSRDRVKTQYFGPGTRLLVL.